Following are 13 T cell receptor beta chains from one sample sequenced in a study of post-analysis software for immune sequencing data. Study-wide results and caveats: Roughly five TRBV segments appeared more often in patients than in controls, and TRBV5-6, TRBV5-1 and TRBV20-1 were among these.

TCR beta libraries were prepared from cDNA with unique molecular identifiers. Using its own MiXCR run on the PCR reads, TCRdb lists one record per CDR3 protein. The sample lists about 620,000 distinct CDR3 sequences, about 40% seen once, with roughly 1.7% in the top ten. These receptors are not linked to any known antigen. Sequencing used blood. The source is a girl between 5 and 17 years old with multiple sclerosis.

The rearrangement uses TRBV3-1 and TRBJ2-5; a weak D match, TRBD1 (5 bases). Germline CDR1 and CDR2: LGHDT and YNNKEL (reference sequence). The V end lost 0 bases, the J end lost 2 bases, and 10 bases lay between the germline ends. This CDR3 has 15 amino acids. The CDR3 DNA follows: TGTGCCAGCAGCCAAGAGACAGCTTATCAAGAGACCCAGTACTTC. Translating gives CASSQETAYQETQYF.

This clonotype was observed at least ten times. The chain is built from TRBV9 and TRBJ2-3, with D perhaps assigned TRBD1 or TRBD2 (5 bases each). This CDR3 contains 13 residues. Looked up from germline, CDR1 is SGDLS and CDR2 is YYNGEE. The germline V and J ends were trimmed by 4 bases and 6 bases, with 12 bases remaining between them. In nucleotides, the CDR3 is TGTGCCAGCAGCCCTAATTGGGGGGATACGCAGTATTTT. Protein product: CASSPNWGDTQYF.

The V and J genes are TRBV29-1 and TRBJ2-4; 9 bases are shared with TRBD2. V was clipped by 7 bases and J by 4 bases; unmatched bases: 5. In germline, CDR1 is SQVTM, CDR2 ANQGSEA. There are 13 residues in the CDR3. The CDR3 bases are TGCAGCGCCCAAGCGGGGGGTAAAAACATTCAGTACTTC. It is translated as CSAQAGGKNIQYF.

This clonotype has a single count. The CDR3 nucleotides read TGTGCCAGCAGCCTACAGCCCGGGGATACGCAGTATTTT. Protein: CASSLQPGDTQYF. This rearrangement joins TRBV11-2 to TRBJ2-3; D gene uncertain. The V gene's germline CDR1 is SGHAT and CDR2 FQNNGV. The ends were cut back, 5 bases at V and 6 bases at J, with 12 bases in the middle. This CDR3 has 13 amino acids.

The chain is built from TRBV6-2 or TRBV6-3 and TRBJ1-5, with 8 bases aligning to TRBD1. The germline V gene has CDR1 MNHEY and CDR2 SVGEGT. The CDR3 runs to 15 residues. V dropped 5 bases and J dropped 6; count of bases not matched to a gene: 9. In nucleotides, the CDR3 is TGTGCCAGCAGTAATCGGACAGGGTTCGTTCAGCCCCAGCATTTT. Encoded protein: CASSNRTGFVQPQHF.

This clonotype has more than one count but fewer than ten. The J gene is TRBJ1-2, the V gene TRBV12-3 or TRBV12-4, with TRBD1 matching over 11 bases. The CDR3 length is 15 residues. V dropped 6 bases and J dropped 3; count of bases not matched to a gene: 6. Here the CDR3 reads CASSPGTGGYYGYTF. CDR3 DNA: TGTGCCAGCAGCCCCGGGACAGGGGGGTACTATGGCTACACCTTC.

This clonotype appeared a few times. The V gene is TRBV5-1, the J gene TRBJ2-5, with D uncertain. CDR1 is SGHRS and CDR2 is YFSETQ in the germline V gene. There are 16 residues in the CDR3. V lost 0 bases to trimming and J lost 5 bases, with 17 bases between them. The DNA for the CDR3 is TGCGCCAGCAGCTTGGAAACGTCCGCCCTGGGGGAGACCCAGTACTTC. Its protein product is CASSLETSALGETQYF. Using reference TRBV5-1 and TRBJ2-5 for the parts outside the CDR3, the full variable domain is KAGVTQTPRYLIKTRGQQVTLSCSPISGHRSVSWYQQTPGQGLQFLFEYFSETQRNKGNFPGRFSGRQFSNSRSEMNVSTLELGDSALYLCASSLETSALGETQYFGPGTRLLVL.

The CDR3: CSARLELAGGGDTQYF. The CDR3 region has the DNA TGCAGTGCTAGACTTGAACTAGCGGGGGGAGGGGATACGCAGTATTTT. The chain combines TRBV20-1 with TRBJ2-3; 12 nucleotides agree with TRBD2. The germline V gene has CDR1 DFQATT and CDR2 SNEGSKA (reference sequence). This CDR3 comprises 16 residues. After removal of 2 bases from V and 6 bases from J, the junction contained 9 bases not matched to a gene.

This clonotype was detected a few times. The V call is TRBV5-1, the J call TRBJ2-7, with 7 nucleotides matching TRBD2. This CDR3 is 15 amino acids long. Germline values: CDR1 SGHRS, CDR2 YFSETQ. V gave up 1 base and J gave up 4 bases; unmatched junction bases: 8. CDR3 in DNA: TGCGCCAGCAGCTTGCAGGCAGCGGGGAGGTACGAGCAGTACTTC. This sequence encodes CASSLQAAGRYEQYF.

Worth noting for this clonotype: Germline is not matched at one junction end, which may reflect a read error. The J gene is TRBJ2-3, the V gene TRBV5-1, with D possibly being TRBD2 (6 bases). The germline V gene has CDR1 SGHRS and CDR2 YFSETQ. This CDR3 is built from 15 residues. In nucleotides, the CDR3 is TGTGCCAGCAGCTTAGCTTCTAGCGGCACAGATACGCAGTATTTT. It is translated as CASSLASSGTDTQYF.

The chain combines TRBV29-1 with TRBJ2-1; D not resolved. This CDR3 comprises 13 residues. V dropped 4 bases and J dropped 8 bases, with 15 bases sitting between them. Germline CDR1 reads SQVTM; CDR2 reads ANQGSEA. CDR3 DNA: TGCAGCGTTGGAATGTACGAGGACGATGAGCAGTTCTTC. Translation gives CSVGMYEDDEQFF.

About this clonotype: An end of the junction does not agree with germline; a read error may underlie this. The chain is built from TRBV10-3 and TRBJ2-1; 13 nucleotides line up with TRBD2. CDR1 is ENHRY and CDR2 is SYGVKD in the germline V gene. The length of the CDR3 is 13 residues. DNA of the CDR3: TGTGCCACGGGACTAGCGGGGTACATTGAGCAGTTCTTC. Translated, it gives CATGLAGYIEQFF.

This clonotype was counted only a few times. The V gene is TRBV6-4, the J gene TRBJ2-1; 11 bases match TRBD1. CDR3 size: 16 residues. V lost 2 bases, J lost 3 bases, and 3 bases stayed unmatched. The germline CDR1 and CDR2 sequences are MRHNA and SNTAGT. Here the CDR3 DNA reads TGTGCCAGCAGTGACAGCGGGACAGGGGGCTACAATGAGCAGTTCTTC. It specifies CASSDSGTGGYNEQFF.